The 18 T cell receptor beta chains reported below all come from one sample, sequenced in a study of blood T cell repertoires in COVID-19 (dated by TCRdb to the early 2020s). The library came from the immunoSEQ multiplex PCR assay. This immuneACCESS table, as held by TCRdb, lists in-frame sequences with V and J called but not all clones. Of the missing ones, under half trace to an unresolved V gene in checked studies; the others have no known cause. Across this sample there are 130,000 to 150,000 clones, with 79% seen only once. Less than 4.5% of the sample is taken by the ten largest. Sequences were obtained from peripheral blood. Receptors originate from a man between 60 and 75 years old with acute or convalescent COVID-19.

This clone was detected only once. The chain is built from TRBV19 and TRBJ1-1, with 8 bases aligning to TRBD1. Germline V gene lookup returns CDR1 LNHDA and CDR2 SQIVND (reference sequence). This CDR3 comprises 13 residues. The trim removed 1 base at V and 7 bases at J, leaving 2 bases unmatched. The CDR3 protein is CASSIGTGNEAFF. The CDR3 DNA is TGTGCCAGTAGTATAGGGACAGGGAATGAAGCTTTCTTT.

The chain combines TRBV6-1 with TRBJ1-4; 7 bases line up with TRBD1. The trim removed 2 bases at V and 13 bases at J, leaving 10 bases unmatched. CDR3 length: 14 residues. Germline values: CDR1 MNHNS, CDR2 SASEGT. The CDR3 reads CASSELRDSGGLFF. The CDR3 bases are TGTGCCAGCAGTGAATTGAGGGACAGTGGAGGACTGTTTTTT.

This chain connects TRBV28 to TRBJ2-5; 10 nucleotides agree with TRBD2. The CDR3 extends over 17 amino acids. Germline V lookup: CDR1 MDHEN, CDR2 SYDVKM. V shed 1 base and J 0 bases; nucleotides not matched to a gene: 5. The CDR3, as DNA: TGTGCCAGCAGTTTATCCGGGACTAGCGCGCACCAAGAGACCCAGTACTTC. Translating gives CASSLSGTSAHQETQYF.

Written as DNA, the CDR3 is TGTGCCATCCAGAGACAGGGAAACTATGGCTACACCTTC. This translates into CAIQRQGNYGYTF. This rearrangement joins TRBV7-2 to TRBJ1-2, with TRBD1 identical over 7 bases. From germline, CDR1 is SGHTA and CDR2 FQGNSA. There are 13 residues in the CDR3. Losses at the gene ends were 10 bases for V and 2 bases for J; bases not matched to a gene: 7.

The V gene is TRBV4-2, the J gene TRBJ2-5, with D unclear. The germline V gene encodes CDR1 LGHNA and CDR2 YNFKEQ. The CDR3 sequence is 14 residues long. V lost 4 bases and J lost 4, with 13 bases in between. CDR3 coding DNA: TGTGCCAGCAGCCCAGGCAGTTTAGGAGAGACCCAGTACTTC. It translates to CASSPGSLGETQYF.

This chain connects TRBV20-1 to TRBJ1-3, with D unclear. This CDR3 contains 11 residues. Germline loops: CDR1 DFQATT, CDR2 SNEGSKA (reference sequence). V was shortened by 1 base and J by 7 bases, with 5 bases between the two germline ends. The CDR3 region has the DNA TGCAGTGCTAGAGTTATTAACACCATATATTTT. It encodes CSARVINTIYF.

The gene calls are TRBV18 and TRBJ1-5, with 7 positions matching TRBD1. Germline V gives CDR1 KGHSH, CDR2 LQKENI. Germline trimming cut 4 bases from V and 7 bases from J; bases unmatched to any gene: 10. CDR3 length: 15 residues. The DNA of the CDR3 is TGTGCCAGCTCACGGGAGACAGGGACTCGACAGCCCCAGCATTTT. Protein: CASSRETGTRQPQHF.

This clone is a singleton in its sample. Given the absence of the conserved phenylalanine or tryptophan at the CDR3 end, a read error is likely. Because the CDR3's place on the DNA is in doubt, the DNA is left out and the CDR3 is given as listed by TCRdb. The chain joins TRBV28 to TRBJ2-7; the tabulated D call, TRBD1, remains unverified against the DNA. CDR1 and CDR2 (germline): MDHEN, SYDVKM. The length of the CDR3 is 14 amino acids, counting both ends. The CDR3 here is CASSTNTGVPKHEA.

This clone occurred a few times. The V and J genes are TRBV11-3 and TRBJ1-1; D is perhaps TRBD1 (6 bases). Trimming took 5 bases from V and 4 from J, leaving 11 bases between them. The CDR3 totals 13 residues. CDR1 and CDR2 (germline): SGHNT, YENEEA. The chain's CDR3 is CASSRGAGTEAFF. DNA of the CDR3: TGTGCCAGCAGCCGGGGGGCAGGCACTGAAGCTTTCTTT.

This clone was recorded only once. The chain links TRBV7-2 to TRBJ2-6; TRBD2 might be the D (5 bases). CDR1 is SGHTA and CDR2 is FQGNSA in the germline V gene. Trimming stripped 0 bases from V and 0 bases from J, with 15 bases between. The CDR3 length is 19 residues. The CDR3 protein is CASSLAMVSGFSGANVLTF. The CDR3 DNA reads TGTGCCAGCAGCTTAGCCATGGTGAGCGGTTTCTCTGGGGCCAACGTCCTGACTTTC.

The chain employs TRBV7-9 and TRBJ2-6; D ambiguous. This CDR3 spans 16 amino acids. V lost 6 bases to trimming and J lost 4 bases, with 16 bases between them. CDR1 SEHNR and CDR2 FQNEAQ come from the germline V gene (reference sequence). This CDR3 reads CASSPPQASGANVLTF. Written as DNA, the CDR3 is TGTGCCAGCAGTCCTCCCCAAGCGTCGGGGGCCAACGTCCTGACTTTC.

The chain joins TRBV28 to TRBJ2-5; perhaps TRBD1 as D (5 bases). V gave up 2 bases and J gave up 4 bases, with 11 bases separating them. Germline V CDR1 and CDR2: MDHEN, SYDVKM. This CDR3 has 14 residues. CDR3 residues: CASSLEVQGETQYF. The CDR3, as DNA: TGTGCCAGCAGTTTAGAAGTCCAGGGAGAGACCCAGTACTTC.

This chain uses TRBV7-8 with TRBJ2-3; D may be TRBD1 (6 bases). This CDR3 comprises 16 residues. Germline assignment: CDR1 SGHVS and CDR2 FQNEAQ. The V end lost 4 bases, the J end lost 0 bases, and 14 bases lay between the germline ends. CDR3 protein: CASSSGVTDSTDTQYF. The CDR3 DNA reads as TGTGCCAGCAGCTCAGGGGTCACCGATAGCACAGATACGCAGTATTTT.

The sample holds a few counts of this clone. The chain recombines TRBV5-1 with TRBJ2-2; 8 bases agree with TRBD2. Losses at the gene ends were 0 bases for V and 1 base for J; bases not matched to a gene: 5. Germline CDR1 and CDR2: SGHRS and YFSETQ. The CDR3 sequence is 17 residues long. CDR3 region: CASSLVGTRMNTGELFF. CDR3 sequence (DNA): TGCGCCAGCAGCTTGGTCGGGACTAGGATGAACACCGGGGAGCTGTTTTTT. The variable domain in full, with the rest retrieved from reference TRBV5-1 and TRBJ2-2, is KAGVTQTPRYLIKTRGQQVTLSCSPISGHRSVSWYQQTPGQGLQFLFEYFSETQRNKGNFPGRFSGRQFSNSRSEMNVSTLELGDSALYLCASSLVGTRMNTGELFFGEGSRLTVL.

V is TRBV30 and J is TRBJ1-2, with D possibly matching TRBD1 (5 bases). The V end lost 3 bases, the J end lost 4 bases, and 12 bases lay between the germline ends. Germline CDR1 is GTSNPN and CDR2 is SVGIG (reference sequence). CDR3 length: 13 amino acids. The CDR3 region is CAWRTVSPYGYTF. In nucleotides, the CDR3 is TGTGCCTGGAGGACAGTCTCTCCCTATGGCTACACCTTC.

The chain employs TRBV2 and TRBJ1-4; TRBD1 might be the D (5 bases). The CDR3 is 15 amino acids. Germline CDR1 and CDR2: SNHLY and FYNNEI. V was shortened by 2 bases and J by 4 bases, with 11 bases between the two germline ends. CDR3 amino acids: CASSEWGRVNEKLFF. For the CDR3, the DNA is TGTGCCAGCAGTGAATGGGGCAGGGTTAATGAAAAACTGTTTTTT.

V gene TRBV29-1 combines with J gene TRBJ2-7; D remains unclear. V lost 4 bases to trimming and J lost 3 bases, with 4 bases between them. Germline lookup yields CDR1 SQVTM and CDR2 ANQGSEA. The CDR3 loop spans 10 amino acids. This CDR3 reads CSVALYEQYF. The CDR3, as DNA: TGCAGCGTTGCCCTCTACGAGCAGTACTTC.

The chain carries TRBV7-2 and TRBJ1-3; TRBD1 aligns across 7 bases. The V and J ends lost 3 bases and 4 bases, in that order; junction bases with no gene match: 6. Germline-derived CDR1 and CDR2 are SGHTA and FQGNSA. CDR3 length: 15 amino acids. The CDR3 loop is CASSLAGGSGNTIYF. As DNA, the CDR3 is TGTGCCAGCAGCTTGGCAGGGGGATCCGGAAACACCATATATTTT.